The T cell receptor beta chain described here comes from a study of siplizumab effects on memory and regulatory T cells. CDR3 length: 13 amino acids. Deletions cut 6 bases from V and 3 bases from J, with 11 bases between. Germline CDR1 is KGHSH and CDR2 is LQKENI. This clone has just one count. The method was immunoSEQ multiplex PCR; TCRdb's version includes in-frame clones alone and lacks a portion of them. Found here are over 85,000 clones, more than 95% of them singletons; the top ten hold around 0.029%. The sequence derives from a human donor in good health. The sample taken for sequencing was naive CD4+ T cells sorted from blood. The J gene is TRBJ1-2, the V gene TRBV18; D is possibly TRBD1 (6 bases). The CDR3 sequence: CASSTGFDYGYTF. In nucleotides, the CDR3 is TGTGCCAGCTCTACAGGGTTCGACTATGGCTACACCTTC.